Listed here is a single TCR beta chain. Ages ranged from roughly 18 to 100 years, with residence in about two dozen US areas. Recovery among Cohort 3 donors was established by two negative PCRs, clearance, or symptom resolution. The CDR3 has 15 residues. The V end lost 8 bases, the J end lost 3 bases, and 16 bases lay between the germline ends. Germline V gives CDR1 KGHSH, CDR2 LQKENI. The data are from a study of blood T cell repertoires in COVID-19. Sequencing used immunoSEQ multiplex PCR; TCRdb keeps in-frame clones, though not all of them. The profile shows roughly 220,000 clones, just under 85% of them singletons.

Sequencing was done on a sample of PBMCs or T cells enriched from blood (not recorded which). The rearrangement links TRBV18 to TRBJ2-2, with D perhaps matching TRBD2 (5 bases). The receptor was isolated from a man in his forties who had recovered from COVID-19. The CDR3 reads CASAERSVDTGELFF. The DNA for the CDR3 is TGTGCCAGCGCCGAGCGGAGTGTCGACACCGGGGAGCTGTTTTTT.